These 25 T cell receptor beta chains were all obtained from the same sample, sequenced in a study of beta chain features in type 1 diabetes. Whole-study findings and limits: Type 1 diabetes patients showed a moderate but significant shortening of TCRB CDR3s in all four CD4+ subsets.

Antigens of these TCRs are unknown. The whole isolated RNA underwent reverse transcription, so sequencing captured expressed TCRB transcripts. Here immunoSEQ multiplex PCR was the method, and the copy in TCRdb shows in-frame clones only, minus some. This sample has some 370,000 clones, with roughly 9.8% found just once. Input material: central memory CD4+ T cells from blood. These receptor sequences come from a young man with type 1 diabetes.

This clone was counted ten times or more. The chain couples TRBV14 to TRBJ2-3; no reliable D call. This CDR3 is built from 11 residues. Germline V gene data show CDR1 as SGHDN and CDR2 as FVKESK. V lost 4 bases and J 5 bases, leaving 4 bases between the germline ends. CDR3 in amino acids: CASSLLDTQYF. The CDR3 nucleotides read TGTGCCAGCAGCCTACTAGATACGCAGTATTTT.

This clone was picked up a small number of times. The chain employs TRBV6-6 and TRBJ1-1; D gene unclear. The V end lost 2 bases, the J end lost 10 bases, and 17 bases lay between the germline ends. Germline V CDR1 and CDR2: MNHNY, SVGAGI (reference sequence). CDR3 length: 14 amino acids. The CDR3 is CASSYLGEAGRAFF. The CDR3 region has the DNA TGTGCCAGCAGTTACCTTGGGGAGGCTGGTCGAGCTTTCTTT.

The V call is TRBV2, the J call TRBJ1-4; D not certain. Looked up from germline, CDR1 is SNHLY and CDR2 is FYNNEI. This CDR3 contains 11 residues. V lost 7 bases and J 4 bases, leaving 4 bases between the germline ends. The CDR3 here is CASTLNEKLFF. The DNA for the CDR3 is TGTGCCAGCACTCTTAATGAAAAACTGTTTTTT.

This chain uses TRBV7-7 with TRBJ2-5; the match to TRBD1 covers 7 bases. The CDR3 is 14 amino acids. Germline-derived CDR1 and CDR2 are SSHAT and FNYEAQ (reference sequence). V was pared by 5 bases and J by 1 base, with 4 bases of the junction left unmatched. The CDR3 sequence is CASSRQGGQETQYF. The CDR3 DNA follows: TGTGCCAGCAGCCGACAGGGCGGCCAAGAGACCCAGTACTTC.

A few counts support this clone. DNA of the CDR3: TGCGCCAGCAGGACGCTAACAGGGGGGTCTGGAAACACCATATATTTT. Encoded protein: CASRTLTGGSGNTIYF. This chain joins TRBV4-1 and TRBJ1-3; 8 bases match TRBD1. In germline, CDR1 is MGHRA, CDR2 YSYEKL. The V segment lost 6 bases and the J segment 1 base; nucleotides outside the gene matches: 8. This CDR3 region has 16 residues.

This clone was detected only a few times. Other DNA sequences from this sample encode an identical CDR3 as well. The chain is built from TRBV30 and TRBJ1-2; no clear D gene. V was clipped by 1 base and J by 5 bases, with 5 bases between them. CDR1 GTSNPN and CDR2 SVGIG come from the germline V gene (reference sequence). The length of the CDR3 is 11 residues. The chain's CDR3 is CAWSAGYGYTF. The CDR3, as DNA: TGTGCCTGGAGTGCCGGTTATGGCTACACCTTC.

CDR3 region: CASSQDRTSGYEQYF. Written as DNA, the CDR3 is TGCGCCAGCAGCCAAGATAGGACTAGCGGCTACGAGCAGTACTTC. The rearrangement joins TRBV4-1 to TRBJ2-7; 10 positions agree with TRBD2. The J segment lost 3 bases and the V segment lost 0 bases, leaving 2 bases of the junction unmatched. Per germline, CDR1 MGHRA and CDR2 YSYEKL. The CDR3 is 15 amino acids.

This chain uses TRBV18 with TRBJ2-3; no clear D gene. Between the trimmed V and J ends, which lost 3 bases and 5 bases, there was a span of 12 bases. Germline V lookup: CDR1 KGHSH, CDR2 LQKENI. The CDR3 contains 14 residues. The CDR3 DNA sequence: TGTGCCAGCTCACCCCTGCAACAGTTAGATACGCAGTATTTT. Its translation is CASSPLQQLDTQYF.

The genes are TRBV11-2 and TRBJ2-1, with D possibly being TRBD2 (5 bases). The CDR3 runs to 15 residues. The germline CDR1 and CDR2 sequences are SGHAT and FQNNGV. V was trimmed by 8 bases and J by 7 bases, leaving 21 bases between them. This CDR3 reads CASLGWRFRSNEQFF. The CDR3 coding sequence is TGTGCCAGCTTAGGGTGGAGGTTCCGCTCGAATGAGCAGTTCTTC.

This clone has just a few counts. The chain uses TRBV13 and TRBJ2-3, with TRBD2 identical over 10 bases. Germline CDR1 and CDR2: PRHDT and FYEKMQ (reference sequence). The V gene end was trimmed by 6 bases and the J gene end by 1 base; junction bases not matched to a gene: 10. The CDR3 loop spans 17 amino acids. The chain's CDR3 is CASSYSGRGFRTDTQYF. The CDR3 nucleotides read TGTGCCAGCAGTTACAGCGGGAGGGGGTTCCGCACAGATACGCAGTATTTT.

CDR3 nucleotides: TGTGCCAGCTCACCACTCCCTGCAGGTAGCACAGATACGCAGTATTTT. This translates into CASSPLPAGSTDTQYF. The chain carries TRBV18 and TRBJ2-3, with unresolved D. Per the germline V gene, CDR1 is KGHSH and CDR2 is LQKENI. V lost 1 base, J lost 0 bases, and 11 bases lay in between. The CDR3 totals 16 residues.

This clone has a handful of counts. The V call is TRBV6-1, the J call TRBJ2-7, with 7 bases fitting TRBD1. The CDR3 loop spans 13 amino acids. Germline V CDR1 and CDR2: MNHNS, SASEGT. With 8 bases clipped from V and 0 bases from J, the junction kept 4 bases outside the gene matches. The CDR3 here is CASQTGISYEQYF. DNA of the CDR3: TGTGCCAGCCAGACAGGGATCTCCTACGAGCAGTACTTC.

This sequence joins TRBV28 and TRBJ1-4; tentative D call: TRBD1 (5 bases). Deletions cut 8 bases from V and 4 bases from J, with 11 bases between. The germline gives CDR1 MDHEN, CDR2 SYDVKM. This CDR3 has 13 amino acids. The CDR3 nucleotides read TGTGCCAGCCTACAGGCCCTTAATGAAAAACTGTTTTTT. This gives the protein CASLQALNEKLFF.

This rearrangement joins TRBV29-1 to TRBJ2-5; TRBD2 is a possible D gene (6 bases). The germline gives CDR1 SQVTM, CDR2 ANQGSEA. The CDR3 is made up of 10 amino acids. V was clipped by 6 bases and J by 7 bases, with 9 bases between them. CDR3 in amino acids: CSVWEATQYF. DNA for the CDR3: TGCAGCGTCTGGGAGGCGACCCAGTACTTC.

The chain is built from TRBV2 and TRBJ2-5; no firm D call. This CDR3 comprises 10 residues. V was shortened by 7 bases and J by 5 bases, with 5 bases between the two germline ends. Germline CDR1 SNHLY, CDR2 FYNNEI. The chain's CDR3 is CASKYETQYF. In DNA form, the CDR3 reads TGTGCCAGCAAGTACGAGACCCAGTACTTC.

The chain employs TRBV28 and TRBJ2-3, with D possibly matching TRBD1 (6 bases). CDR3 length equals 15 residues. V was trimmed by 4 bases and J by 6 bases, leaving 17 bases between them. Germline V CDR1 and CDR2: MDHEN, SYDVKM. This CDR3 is CASSSSGVQADTQYF. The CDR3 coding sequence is TGTGCCAGCAGTTCCTCAGGGGTCCAGGCGGATACGCAGTATTTT.

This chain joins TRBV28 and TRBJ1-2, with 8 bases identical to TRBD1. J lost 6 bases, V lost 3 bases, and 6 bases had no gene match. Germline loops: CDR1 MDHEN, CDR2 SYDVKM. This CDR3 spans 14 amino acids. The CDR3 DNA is TGTGCCAGCAGTTTTCGACAGGGGAGGGATGGCTACACCTTC. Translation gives CASSFRQGRDGYTF.

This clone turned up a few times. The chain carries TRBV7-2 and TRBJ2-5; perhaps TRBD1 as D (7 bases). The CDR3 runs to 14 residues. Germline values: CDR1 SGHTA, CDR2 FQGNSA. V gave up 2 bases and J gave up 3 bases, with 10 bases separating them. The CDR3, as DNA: TGTGCCAGCAGCTTAATCAGGGGGGAAGAGACCCAGTACTTC. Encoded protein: CASSLIRGEETQYF.

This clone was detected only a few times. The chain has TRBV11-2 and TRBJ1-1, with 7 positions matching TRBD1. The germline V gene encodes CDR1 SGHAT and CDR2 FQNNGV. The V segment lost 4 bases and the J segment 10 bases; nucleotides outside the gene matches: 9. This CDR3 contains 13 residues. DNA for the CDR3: TGTGCCAGCAGCTATTCTCAGGGGGGAGCAGCTTTCTTT. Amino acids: CASSYSQGGAAFF.

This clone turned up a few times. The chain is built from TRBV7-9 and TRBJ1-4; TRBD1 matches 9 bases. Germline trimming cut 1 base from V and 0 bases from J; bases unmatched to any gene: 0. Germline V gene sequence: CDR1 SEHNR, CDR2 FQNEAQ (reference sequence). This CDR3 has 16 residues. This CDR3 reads CASSLGDRATNEKLFF. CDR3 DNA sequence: TGTGCCAGCAGCTTAGGGGACAGGGCAACTAATGAAAAACTGTTTTTT.

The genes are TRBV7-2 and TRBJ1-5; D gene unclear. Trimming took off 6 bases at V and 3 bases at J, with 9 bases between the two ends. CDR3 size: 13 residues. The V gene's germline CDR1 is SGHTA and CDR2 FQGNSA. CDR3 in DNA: TGTGCCAGCAGTCTACGGGTCAATCAGCCCCAGCATTTT. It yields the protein CASSLRVNQPQHF. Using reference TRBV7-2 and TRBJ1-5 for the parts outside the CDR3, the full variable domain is GAGVSQSPSNKVTEKGKDVELRCDPISGHTALYWYRQSLGQGLEFLIYFQGNSAPDKSGLPSDRFSAERTGGSVSTLTIQRTQQEDSAVYLCASSLRVNQPQHFGDGTRLSIL.

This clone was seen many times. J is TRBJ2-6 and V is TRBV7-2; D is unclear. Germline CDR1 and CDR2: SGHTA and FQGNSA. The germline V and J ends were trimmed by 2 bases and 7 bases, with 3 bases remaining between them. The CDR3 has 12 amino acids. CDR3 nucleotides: TGTGCCAGCAGCTTACAAGCCAACGTCCTGACTTTC. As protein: CASSLQANVLTF. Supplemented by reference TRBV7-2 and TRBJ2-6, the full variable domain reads GAGVSQSPSNKVTEKGKDVELRCDPISGHTALYWYRQSLGQGLEFLIYFQGNSAPDKSGLPSDRFSAERTGGSVSTLTIQRTQQEDSAVYLCASSLQANVLTFGAGSRLTVL.

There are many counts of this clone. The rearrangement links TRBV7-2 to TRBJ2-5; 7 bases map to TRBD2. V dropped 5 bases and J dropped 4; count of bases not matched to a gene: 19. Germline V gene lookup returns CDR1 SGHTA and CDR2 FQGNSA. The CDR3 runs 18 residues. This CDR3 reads CASSPLRGAGVQVETQYF. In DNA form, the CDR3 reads TGTGCCAGCAGCCCCCTTAGGGGCGCGGGAGTGCAGGTAGAGACCCAGTACTTC.

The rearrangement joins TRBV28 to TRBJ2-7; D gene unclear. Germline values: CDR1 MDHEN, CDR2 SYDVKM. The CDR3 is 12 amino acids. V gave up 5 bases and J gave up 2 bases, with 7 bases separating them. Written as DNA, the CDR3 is TGTGCCAGCAGTACATCTCCCTACGAGCAGTACTTC. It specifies CASSTSPYEQYF.

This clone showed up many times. The CDR3 protein is CASSPHYPEGREAFF. The CDR3 DNA follows: TGTGCCAGCAGCCCACATTACCCGGAGGGCAGGGAAGCTTTCTTT. The chain combines TRBV7-9 with TRBJ1-1; D unclear. This CDR3 region has 15 residues. V dropped 5 bases and J dropped 8 bases, with 21 bases sitting between them. Germline loops: CDR1 SEHNR, CDR2 FQNEAQ (reference sequence).